These 29 T cell receptor beta chains were all obtained from the same sample, sequenced in a study of cytomegalovirus exposure and HLA in healthy donors. With 60 Vbeta and 13 Jbeta primers, the PCR was carried out. Clones were read by immunoSEQ multiplex PCR, and TCRdb kept only the in-frame ones, dropping some. The profile shows about 160,000 clones, 85% of them singletons. The sequencing input was PBMCs. These receptors were collected from a man between 18 and 29 years old in good health and CMV-seropositive.

The chain carries TRBV4-3 and TRBJ2-7; D uncertain. Germline V lookup: CDR1 LGHNA, CDR2 YSLEER. This CDR3 contains 14 residues. V lost 0 bases, J lost 3 bases, and 9 bases lay in between. The CDR3, as DNA: TGCGCCAGCAGCCAAGAATTCGAGATCTACGAGCAGTACTTC. Translating it yields CASSQEFEIYEQYF.

The chain joins TRBV7-9 to TRBJ1-5; perhaps TRBD1 as D (5 bases). V gave up 3 bases and J gave up 7 bases, with 13 bases separating them. The CDR3 is 14 residues long. Germline V CDR1 and CDR2: SEHNR, FQNEAQ (reference sequence). In DNA, the CDR3 is TGTGCCAGCAGCTTCCCGGGGGTAGCGCAGCCCCAGCATTTT. This sequence encodes CASSFPGVAQPQHF.

The chain recombines TRBV7-9 with TRBJ2-1, with D unresolved. This CDR3 spans 15 amino acids. The V end was cut by 1 base, the J end by 0 bases, with 7 bases between. Germline lookup yields CDR1 SEHNR and CDR2 FQNEAQ (reference sequence). The CDR3 DNA reads TGTGCCAGCAGCTTAGTACGGAGCTCCTACAATGAGCAGTTCTTC. Its translation is CASSLVRSSYNEQFF.

This clone was counted once. This chain joins TRBV5-4 and TRBJ1-2; 7 bases fit TRBD1. The CDR3 sequence is 15 residues long. In germline, CDR1 is SGHNT, CDR2 YYREEE (reference sequence). V gave up 4 bases and J gave up 4 bases; unmatched junction bases: 10. The CDR3 is CASSRDSGVSYGYTF. For the CDR3, the DNA is TGTGCCAGCAGCCGGGACAGTGGAGTGAGCTATGGCTACACCTTC.

The CDR3, as DNA: TGTGCCAGCAGCGGGTTACAGGGAAATGGTGAAAAACTGTTTTTT. Its protein is CASSGLQGNGEKLFF. The chain combines TRBV9 with TRBJ1-4; maybe TRBD1 (6 bases). V shed 3 bases and J shed 7 bases, with 16 bases lying between them. CDR1 SGDLS and CDR2 YYNGEE come from the germline V gene. The CDR3 covers 15 residues.

This clone showed up just once. The chain couples TRBV6-6 to TRBJ2-3; D ambiguous. Trimming took off 6 bases at V and 1 base at J, with 8 bases between the two ends. This CDR3 is 13 amino acids long. Germline-derived CDR1 and CDR2 are MNHNY and SVGAGI (reference sequence). The CDR3 region is CASSLTGTDTQYF. CDR3 in DNA: TGTGCCAGCAGCCTAACAGGCACAGATACGCAGTATTTT.

This clone occurred many times. The chain combines TRBV20-1 with TRBJ1-1; D perhaps matches TRBD1 (6 bases). Trimming took off 8 bases at V and 11 bases at J, with 18 bases between the two ends. This CDR3 has 11 amino acids. CDR1 is DFQATT, CDR2 SNEGSKA, per germline (reference sequence). CDR3 in DNA: TGCAGTTCCATGGGGGGCGGGAGCGCTTTCTTT. It is translated as CSSMGGGSAFF.

The chain couples TRBV18 to TRBJ1-6, with 7 bases lining up with TRBD1. Germline lookup yields CDR1 KGHSH and CDR2 LQKENI. V dropped 3 bases and J dropped 7; count of bases not matched to a gene: 6. This CDR3 spans 15 amino acids. The CDR3 nucleotides are TGTGCCAGCTCACCGACAGGGAACGACAATTCACCCCTCCACTTT. This translates into CASSPTGNDNSPLHF.

The chain links TRBV4-3 to TRBJ1-3; TRBD1 is a possible D gene (6 bases). The ends were cut back, 1 base at V and 5 bases at J, with 15 bases in the middle. The CDR3 length is 16 residues. Germline CDR1 reads LGHNA; CDR2 reads YSLEER. CDR3 coding DNA: TGCGCCAGCAGCCAAGGAACAGGGACGGATAGAAACACCATATATTTT. Protein: CASSQGTGTDRNTIYF.

This chain connects TRBV7-9 to TRBJ1-6, with D uncertain. Germline CDR1 SEHNR, CDR2 FQNEAQ (reference sequence). The ends were cut back, 1 base at V and 4 bases at J, with 8 bases in the middle. The CDR3 has 15 residues. The CDR3 loop is CASSLETMYNSPLHF. The DNA for the CDR3 is TGTGCCAGCAGCTTAGAGACTATGTATAATTCACCCCTCCACTTT.

The chain has TRBV6-1 and TRBJ1-1; no reliable D call. The CDR3 has 13 residues. Germline V lookup: CDR1 MNHNS, CDR2 SASEGT. Trimming left V 4 bases short and J 1 base short, with 7 bases between. The CDR3 DNA follows: TGTGCCAGCAGTGTAGTAGCGAACACTGAAGCTTTCTTT. It is translated as CASSVVANTEAFF.

The V and J genes are TRBV5-1 and TRBJ1-5; perhaps TRBD1 as D (5 bases). V lost 4 bases and J 5 bases, leaving 10 bases between the germline ends. The CDR3 runs 13 residues. Per the germline V gene, CDR1 is SGHRS and CDR2 is YFSETQ. In DNA, the CDR3 is TGCGCCAGCAGCCGGGGGGAGGATCAGCCCCAGCATTTT. It encodes CASSRGEDQPQHF. Based on the CDR3 plus reference TRBV5-1 and TRBJ1-5, the full variable domain is KAGVTQTPRYLIKTRGQQVTLSCSPISGHRSVSWYQQTPGQGLQFLFEYFSETQRNKGNFPGRFSGRQFSNSRSEMNVSTLELGDSALYLCASSRGEDQPQHFGDGTRLSIL.

The V call is TRBV6-1, the J call TRBJ2-5; TRBD2 agrees at 9 bases. V shed 5 bases, J shed 2 bases, and the junction held 6 bases outside the gene matches. The germline gives CDR1 MNHNS, CDR2 SASEGT. The CDR3 loop spans 15 amino acids. In nucleotides, the CDR3 is TGTGCCAGCAGTAGTCTAGCGGGGAGTCAAGAGACCCAGTACTTC. This codes for CASSSLAGSQETQYF.

The J gene is TRBJ2-2, the V gene TRBV18; weak D call: TRBD1 (6 bases). CDR1 KGHSH and CDR2 LQKENI come from the germline V gene. V was pared by 0 bases and J by 6 bases, with 8 bases between. The CDR3 sequence is 14 residues long. In DNA form, the CDR3 reads TGTGCCAGCTCACCACCTCCAGGGGCCGGGGAGCTGTTTTTT. It encodes CASSPPPGAGELFF. Combining the CDR3 with reference TRBV18 and TRBJ2-2 gives the whole variable domain NAGVMQNPRHLVRRRGQEARLRCSPMKGHSHVYWYRQLPEEGLKFMVYLQKENIIDESGMPKERFSAEFPKEGPSILRIQQVVRGDSAAYFCASSPPPGAGELFFGEGSRLTVL.

The V call is TRBV7-8, the J call TRBJ2-5; the match to TRBD2 covers 12 bases. The CDR3 is 17 residues long. The V gene end was trimmed by 2 bases and the J gene end by 5 bases; junction bases not matched to a gene: 9. Looked up from germline, CDR1 is SGHVS and CDR2 is FQNEAQ. DNA of the CDR3: TGTGCCAGCAGCTTATTGCCGCTAGCGGGGGGGTTGGAGACCCAGTACTTC. It yields the protein CASSLLPLAGGLETQYF.

The chain employs TRBV4-3 and TRBJ1-6; perhaps TRBD1 as D (5 bases). The germline V gene encodes CDR1 LGHNA and CDR2 YSLEER. V was shortened by 0 bases and J by 7 bases, with 10 bases between the two germline ends. This CDR3 spans 15 amino acids. The CDR3: CASSQDAGLNSPLHF. The CDR3 region has the DNA TGCGCCAGCAGCCAAGACGCAGGGCTAAATTCACCCCTCCACTTT.

J is TRBJ2-3 and V is TRBV30; a possible D gene is TRBD1 (6 bases). The CDR3 length is 17 residues. Deletions cut 4 bases from V and 6 bases from J, with 26 bases between. Germline CDR1 and CDR2: GTSNPN and SVGIG (reference sequence). CDR3 region: CAWNLKGVRGCRDTQYF. DNA of the CDR3: TGTGCCTGGAATCTAAAGGGCGTCAGGGGTTGTCGTGATACGCAGTATTTT.

The chain recombines TRBV19 with TRBJ2-4; 7 nucleotides match TRBD1. After removal of 4 bases from V and 12 bases from J, the junction contained 6 bases not matched to a gene. Germline CDR1 LNHDA, CDR2 SQIVND (reference sequence). The CDR3 contains 12 residues. In nucleotides, the CDR3 is TGTGCCAGTAGTACAGGACAGGACAGTCAGTACTTC. It yields the protein CASSTGQDSQYF.

The chain combines TRBV4-2 with TRBJ2-1, with D uncertain. There are 13 residues in the CDR3. V was clipped by 0 bases and J by 9 bases, with 9 bases between them. Germline V CDR1 and CDR2: LGHNA, YNFKEQ. The CDR3 coding sequence is TGTGCCAGCAGCCAAGATCTACCGCTTGAGCAGTTCTTC. This sequence encodes CASSQDLPLEQFF.

The chain recombines TRBV27 with TRBJ2-5; 7 nucleotides agree with TRBD1. This CDR3 is 14 amino acids long. Germline CDR1 reads MNHEY; CDR2 reads SMNVEV (reference sequence). J was trimmed by 2 bases and V by 5 bases; bases with no gene match: 5. The CDR3 coding sequence is TGTGCCAGCAGTCAGGGACAGATACAAGAGACCCAGTACTTC. Translated, it gives CASSQGQIQETQYF.

The rearrangement uses TRBV27 and TRBJ1-4; 7 bases match TRBD1. The J segment lost 2 bases and the V segment lost 5 bases, leaving 5 bases of the junction unmatched. There are 15 residues in the CDR3. Germline CDR1 reads MNHEY; CDR2 reads SMNVEV (reference sequence). The DNA for the CDR3 is TGTGCCAGCAGTAGATTAGGGGGCACTAATGAAAAACTGTTTTTT. Its translation is CASSRLGGTNEKLFF.

This chain links TRBV7-3 with TRBJ2-2, with D perhaps TRBD1 (7 bases). Germline CDR1 and CDR2: SGHTA and FQGTGA. Trimming stripped 6 bases from V and 4 bases from J, with 21 bases between. The length of the CDR3 is 17 residues. In nucleotides, the CDR3 is TGTGCCAGCAGGGTTAGGATGGACCAGGGGGGCACCGGGGAGCTGTTTTTT. As protein: CASRVRMDQGGTGELFF.

This chain uses TRBV10-1 with TRBJ2-3; 7 bases agree with TRBD1. After removal of 6 bases from V and 0 bases from J, the junction contained 3 bases not matched to a gene. Per germline, CDR1 WNHNN and CDR2 SYGVQD (reference sequence). CDR3 length equals 14 residues. The CDR3 sequence is CASRGGQSTDTQYF. In DNA form, the CDR3 reads TGCGCCAGCAGAGGGGGACAGAGCACAGATACGCAGTATTTT.

The chain employs TRBV6-1 and TRBJ2-5; no definite D call. The CDR3 extends over 14 amino acids. Trimming took 1 base from V and 1 from J, leaving 7 bases between them. Germline V gene sequence: CDR1 MNHNS, CDR2 SASEGT. In nucleotides, the CDR3 is TGTGCCAGCAGTGAAGTGCAGCGCCAAGAGACCCAGTACTTC. Amino acids: CASSEVQRQETQYF.

The gene calls are TRBV6-4 and TRBJ2-2, with a tentative D call TRBD1 (6 bases). V was cut by 9 bases and J by 1 base, with 12 bases left in between. There are 14 residues in the CDR3. The V gene's germline CDR1 is MRHNA and CDR2 SNTAGT. The CDR3 region is CASRQEGNTGELFF. CDR3 nucleotide sequence: TGTGCCAGTCGACAGGAAGGGAACACCGGGGAGCTGTTTTTT.

The rearrangement joins TRBV5-1 to TRBJ1-1; D is unresolved. The CDR3 loop spans 15 amino acids. Per the germline V gene, CDR1 is SGHRS and CDR2 is YFSETQ. V shed 0 bases and J shed 3 bases, with 12 bases lying between them. DNA of the CDR3: TGCGCCAGCAGCTTGGCCGGAGGGTGGGACACTGAAGCTTTCTTT. This gives the protein CASSLAGGWDTEAFF.

The chain joins TRBV7-9 to TRBJ1-2; 9 bases map to TRBD1. The V gene end was trimmed by 5 bases and the J gene end by 4 bases; junction bases not matched to a gene: 8. The CDR3 is 15 amino acids. Germline V gene data show CDR1 as SEHNR and CDR2 as FQNEAQ (reference sequence). Here the CDR3 reads CASSAGQGSAYGYTF. Here the CDR3 DNA reads TGTGCCAGCAGCGCCGGACAGGGGAGCGCCTATGGCTACACCTTC.

V is TRBV11-3 and J is TRBJ2-3; TRBD1 matches 8 bases. CDR1 SGHNT and CDR2 YENEEA come from the germline V gene. The CDR3 is 16 amino acids. The V gene end was trimmed by 2 bases and the J gene end by 6 bases; junction bases not matched to a gene: 10. The CDR3 sequence is CASSLRTGTTPDTQYF. CDR3 nucleotide sequence: TGTGCCAGCAGCTTAAGGACAGGGACGACACCCGATACGCAGTATTTT.

Note on this clone: A junction boundary mismatches the germline segment, possibly from a read error. This chain joins TRBV5-1 and TRBJ2-5; 8 nucleotides agree with TRBD1. Germline CDR1 and CDR2: SGHRS and YFSETQ. This CDR3 is built from 14 residues. The CDR3 here is CASSVTTGEEAQYF. The CDR3 region has the DNA TGCGCCAGCAGTGTAACGACAGGGGAAGAGGCCCAGTACTTC.